This T cell receptor (beta chain) is drawn from a study of shared clonotypes between healthy human individuals. The CDR3 has 14 residues. Germline CDR1 is GTSNPN and CDR2 is SVGIG (reference sequence). Trimming removed 1 base from V and 2 bases from J; junction bases left unmatched: 5. Without sorting, samples used around 92 million PBMCs for genomic DNA. Comment on this clone: Its antigen is unidentified. The same CDR3 also results from other DNA sequences found in this sample.

It was at deep level that the assay was run. Genomic DNA from each subset was divided evenly over several immunoSEQ plates. TCRdb's table, derived via immunoSEQ multiplex PCR, lists solely in-frame clones and lacks some. This table holds 450,000 to 500,000 clones, around 73% found once. The study, taken as a whole, reports: There were few donors, and this limited the genetic and exposure-history diversity represented.

This clonotype was obtained from a woman aged 40 to 50 in good health. Some clones in this sample may be carry-over from other donors' samples. The specimen was PBMCs. The rearrangement links TRBV30 to TRBJ2-7; 7 bases fit TRBD1. The CDR3 region has the DNA TGTGCCTGGAGTGGACAGGGCTCTACCTACGAGCAGTACTTC. Protein product: CAWSGQGSTYEQYF.